This is a list of T cell receptor beta chains from one sample in a study of STAT5B mutations in CD4+ large granular lymphocyte leukemia. Repertoires were generated with immunoSEQ multiplex PCR, while TCRdb's copy carries only in-frame clones and drops some. The sample lists around 30,000 clones, approximately 69% occurring once. Sequenced sample: CD4+ T cells from blood buffy coats. Receptors originate from a human donor in good health. The CDR3 runs from the conserved cysteine through the conserved F or W. Fields, in order: V gene, clone size, D gene, J gene, CDR3 protein, CDR3 DNA. A D gene is named only where the DNA matches it firmly. Part of the rows lack a size; the others show once, few, many or a class for expanded clones.

v_gene: TRBV14; abundance: .; d_gene: .; j_gene: TRBJ1-2; CDR3aa: CASSQQTVGGYTF; CDR3nt: TGTGCCAGCAGCCAACAGACCGTAGGGGGCTACACCTTC
v_gene: TRBV7-3; abundance: .; d_gene: .; j_gene: TRBJ2-1; CDR3aa: CASSSGNEQFF; CDR3nt: TGTGCCAGCAGCTCCGGCAATGAGCAGTTCTTC
v_gene: TRBV29-1; abundance: .; d_gene: .; j_gene: TRBJ2-4; CDR3aa: CSVGTGSGKNIQYF; CDR3nt: TGCAGCGTTGGTACAGGGTCGGGCAAAAACATTCAGTACTTC
v_gene: TRBV28; abundance: .; d_gene: .; j_gene: TRBJ1-3; CDR3aa: CASSSFFGGGNTIYF; CDR3nt: TGTGCCAGCAGTTCATTCTTTGGCGGGGGAAACACCATATATTTT
v_gene: TRBV18; abundance: .; d_gene: .; j_gene: TRBJ1-6; CDR3aa: CASSPYDSPLHF; CDR3nt: TGTGCCAGCTCACCATACGACTCACCCCTCCACTTT
v_gene: TRBV5-1; abundance: .; d_gene: .; j_gene: TRBJ1-2; CDR3aa: CASSLDSNGYGYTF; CDR3nt: TGCGCCAGCAGCTTGGACAGTAACGGGTATGGCTACACCTTC
v_gene: TRBV19; abundance: .; d_gene: .; j_gene: TRBJ1-3; CDR3aa: CASSMPLQSGNTIYF; CDR3nt: TGTGCCAGTAGTATGCCCCTACAGTCCGGAAACACCATATATTTT
v_gene: TRBV7-9; abundance: .; d_gene: TRBD2; j_gene: TRBJ2-2; CDR3aa: CASSKTSGNTGELFF; CDR3nt: TGTGCCAGCAGCAAGACTAGCGGGAACACCGGGGAGCTGTTTTTT
v_gene: TRBV10-3; abundance: .; d_gene: .; j_gene: TRBJ1-2; CDR3aa: CAISGGDTGYYGYTF; CDR3nt: TGTGCCATCAGTGGGGGTGACACAGGCTACTATGGCTACACCTTC
v_gene: TRBV19; abundance: few; d_gene: TRBD1; j_gene: TRBJ1-1; CDR3aa: CASSIETGGNTEAFF; CDR3nt: TGTGCCAGTAGTATAGAGACAGGGGGGAACACTGAAGCTTTCTTT
v_gene: TRBV7-9; abundance: few; d_gene: .; j_gene: TRBJ1-6; CDR3aa: CASSPMQGVKDSPLHF; CDR3nt: TGTGCCAGCAGCCCAATGCAGGGAGTAAAGGACTCACCCCTCCACTTT
v_gene: TRBV5-6; abundance: once; d_gene: TRBD1; j_gene: TRBJ1-1; CDR3aa: CASSYSGGRSTEAFF; CDR3nt: TGTGCCAGCAGCTATTCAGGGGGCAGGAGCACTGAAGCTTTCTTT
v_gene: TRBV19; abundance: .; d_gene: TRBD1; j_gene: TRBJ2-7; CDR3aa: CASMDRSYEQYF; CDR3nt: TGTGCCAGTATGGACAGGTCGTACGAGCAGTACTTC
v_gene: TRBV9; abundance: .; d_gene: TRBD1; j_gene: TRBJ2-3; CDR3aa: CASSPRGDRASTDTQYF; CDR3nt: TGTGCCAGCAGCCCCCGGGGGGACAGGGCTAGCACAGATACGCAGTATTTT
v_gene: TRBV19; abundance: .; d_gene: .; j_gene: TRBJ1-1; CDR3aa: CASSIRGNTEAFF; CDR3nt: TGTGCCAGTAGTATTCGGGGGAACACTGAAGCTTTCTTT
v_gene: TRBV28; abundance: .; d_gene: TRBD2; j_gene: TRBJ2-2; CDR3aa: CASSLVAGGGELFF; CDR3nt: TGTGCCAGCAGTCTGGTAGCGGGGGGCGGGGAGCTGTTTTTT
v_gene: TRBV20-1; abundance: .; d_gene: .; j_gene: TRBJ2-3; CDR3aa: CSARIADTQYF; CDR3nt: TGCAGTGCTAGAATAGCTGATACGCAGTATTTT
v_gene: TRBV6-6; abundance: .; d_gene: TRBD1; j_gene: TRBJ2-7; CDR3aa: CASRRDRANEQYF; CDR3nt: TGTGCCAGCAGGCGGGACAGGGCAAACGAGCAGTACTTC
v_gene: TRBV21-1; abundance: .; d_gene: .; j_gene: TRBJ1-3; CDR3aa: CASSKEGGYGNTIYF; CDR3nt: TGTGCCAGCAGCAAAGAGGGGGGATATGGAAACACCATATATTTT
v_gene: TRBV23-1; abundance: .; d_gene: .; j_gene: TRBJ2-5; CDR3aa: CASSQSVPSRVREETQYF; CDR3nt: TGCGCCAGCAGTCAATCAGTTCCCTCCAGGGTAAGGGAGGAGACCCAGTACTTC
v_gene: TRBV27; abundance: .; d_gene: TRBD2; j_gene: TRBJ2-5; CDR3aa: CASGPGPTAPGTSGRMETQYF; CDR3nt: TGTGCCAGCGGACCGGGACCCACCGCACCCGGGACTAGCGGGAGAATGGAGACCCAGTACTTC
v_gene: TRBV19; abundance: .; d_gene: .; j_gene: TRBJ1-2; CDR3aa: CASRDGYGYTF; CDR3nt: TGTGCCAGTCGGGACGGCTATGGCTACACCTTC
v_gene: TRBV7-3; abundance: .; d_gene: .; j_gene: TRBJ2-1; CDR3aa: CASSLMVASYNEQFF; CDR3nt: TGTGCCAGCAGCTTAATGGTAGCTTCCTACAATGAGCAGTTCTTC
v_gene: TRBV5-1; abundance: .; d_gene: .; j_gene: TRBJ1-5; CDR3aa: CASSLGVAPNQPQHF; CDR3nt: TGCGCCAGCAGCTTGGGGGTAGCCCCCAATCAGCCCCAGCATTTT
v_gene: TRBV5-8; abundance: .; d_gene: .; j_gene: TRBJ1-4; CDR3aa: CASSFQTDSRLFF; CDR3nt: TGTGCCAGCAGTTTTCAAACAGACTCGCGACTGTTTTTT
v_gene: TRBV9; abundance: .; d_gene: .; j_gene: TRBJ2-5; CDR3aa: CASSVGLGIGQETQYF; CDR3nt: TGTGCCAGCAGCGTAGGGCTGGGTATAGGCCAAGAGACCCAGTACTTC
v_gene: TRBV18; abundance: .; d_gene: .; j_gene: TRBJ2-3; CDR3aa: CASSPTTSGSDTQYF; CDR3nt: TGTGCCAGCTCTCCTACGACTAGTGGTTCAGATACGCAGTATTTT
v_gene: TRBV7-8; abundance: .; d_gene: .; j_gene: TRBJ2-6; CDR3aa: CASSLKVAGGAGANVLTF; CDR3nt: TGTGCCAGCAGCTTAAAGGTAGCCGGGGGCGCTGGGGCCAACGTCCTGACTTTC
v_gene: TRBV7-9; abundance: once; d_gene: .; j_gene: TRBJ2-5; CDR3aa: CASSLVENQETQYF; CDR3nt: TGTGCCAGCAGCTTAGTAGAAAACCAAGAGACCCAGTACTTC
v_gene: TRBV10-3; abundance: .; d_gene: .; j_gene: TRBJ1-6; CDR3aa: CALRDTRTSPLHF; CDR3nt: TGTGCCCTTAGGGACACTAGGACCTCACCCCTCCACTTT
v_gene: TRBV7-2; abundance: once; d_gene: .; j_gene: TRBJ2-5; CDR3aa: CASSSIRTYLQETQYF; CDR3nt: TGTGCCAGCAGCTCGATAAGGACGTACCTCCAAGAGACCCAGTACTTC
v_gene: TRBV7-9; abundance: .; d_gene: .; j_gene: TRBJ1-2; CDR3aa: CASSLDGYGYTF; CDR3nt: TGTGCCAGCAGCTTAGACGGCTATGGCTACACCTTC
v_gene: TRBV27; abundance: .; d_gene: TRBD2; j_gene: TRBJ2-1; CDR3aa: CASSLLAGGPREQFF; CDR3nt: TGTGCCAGCAGTCTACTAGCGGGAGGGCCTCGGGAGCAGTTCTTC
v_gene: TRBV4-3; abundance: .; d_gene: .; j_gene: TRBJ1-2; CDR3aa: CASSQDWGSRNYGYTF; CDR3nt: TGCGCCAGCAGCCAAGATTGGGGATCGAGGAACTATGGCTACACCTTC
v_gene: TRBV15; abundance: .; d_gene: .; j_gene: TRBJ2-1; CDR3aa: CATSRERDFEQFF; CDR3nt: TGTGCCACCAGCCGAGAAAGGGACTTTGAGCAGTTCTTC